This passage covers 16 T cell receptor beta chains from one sample sequenced in a study of tissue T cells after allogeneic stem cell transplantation. The assay was immunoSEQ multiplex PCR, and TCRdb's table has in-frame clones only and misses some. Of about 8,300 clones listed, roughly 38% are singletons. Time point specified: mouse harvest day 14 after allogeneic transplant. Tail vein injection delivered 10^7 T-cell-depleted bone marrow cells and 10^6 splenic CD5+ T cells. The sample comprised skin. The receptor source for this set is a female BALB/c mouse given C57BL/6 T cells with graft-versus-host disease after an allogeneic hematopoietic cell transplant.

This clone counts as medium-sized. Mouse germline and gene names are used. With the read ending 1 residue before the CDR3 end, the germline J gene is used to fill in that end. The chain couples TRBV23 to TRBJ2-3; the table assigns TRBD1, which was not confirmed against the DNA. Germline loops: CDR1 KGHTA, CDR2 FQNQQP. This CDR3 comprises 16 residues. CDR3 DNA (partial): TGCTCCAGCAGTCAAGGGACAGGGGGAGGTGCAGAAACGCTGTAT. This gives the protein CSSSQGTGGGAETLY. The full-length CDR3 reads as CSSSQGTGGGAETLYF.

This clone was counted a few times. Gene names follow the mouse nomenclature. Read sequence stops 1 residue before the CDR3 end, and the germline J gene provides the missing end. This sequence joins TRBV4 and TRBJ2-5; 12 bases agree with TRBD1. Trimming at V came to 4 bases and at J to 6 bases, leaving 2 bases not matched to a gene. This CDR3 is 14 amino acids long. Germline V gene lookup returns CDR1 LGHDT and CDR2 YNNKQL (reference sequence). The CDR3 bases that were read are TGTGCCAGCAGCTCCGGGACAGGGGGCGACACCCAGTAC. This translates into CASSSGTGGDTQY. The entire CDR3 reads CASSSGTGGDTQYF.

Details on this clone: All gene names here are mouse names. The missing CDR3 end, 1 residue past where the read stops, is filled in from the germline J gene. J is TRBJ2-4 and V is TRBV3, with D possibly TRBD1 on 5 matching bases. The CDR3 has 14 residues. V shed 1 base and J shed 3 bases, with 8 bases lying between them. In germline, CDR1 is SNHLY, CDR2 FYNGKV (reference sequence). The sequenced part of the CDR3 DNA is TGTGCCAGCAGCTTAGACAGGTCGCAAAACACCTTGTAC. Residues: CASSLDRSQNTLY. The whole CDR3 sequence is CASSLDRSQNTLYF.

This clone counts as medium-sized (0.01 to 0.1%). Mouse gene names and germline throughout. With the read ending 1 residue before the CDR3 end, the germline J gene is used to fill in that end. The gene calls are TRBV13-1 and TRBJ2-1, with D unclear. The CDR3 has 14 residues. The V gene lost 0 bases and the J gene lost 5 bases, with 9 bases spanning the gap. The V gene's germline CDR1 is NSHNY and CDR2 SYGAGN. CDR3 DNA, as far as it was read: TGTGCCAGCAGTGATGCAAGGTCCAATGCTGAGCAGTTC. Protein product: CASSDARSNAEQF. The full CDR3 protein reads CASSDARSNAEQFF.

Relative to its sample, this clone is medium-sized. Gene names and germline refer to mouse. The CDR3 end is not reached by the read, which stops 1 residue before it; the germline J gene fills it in. This chain uses TRBV26 with TRBJ1-4; a possible D gene is TRBD1 (5 bases). Germline loops: CDR1 KGHPV, CDR2 FQNQEV (reference sequence). The CDR3 has 14 residues. Trimming shortened V by 4 bases and J by 0 bases, and 6 bases separated the two germline ends. Partial CDR3 DNA: TGTGCCAGCAGTCGACAGATTTCCAACGAAAGATTATTT. It encodes CASSRQISNERLF. The CDR3 reads in full as CASSRQISNERLFF.

Note on this clone: All gene names here are mouse names. The CDR3 extends 1 residue past the end of the read, so its final part is completed from the germline J gene. This rearrangement joins TRBV31 to TRBJ2-4; TRBD2 matches 9 bases. Germline lookup yields CDR1 GKSSPN and CDR2 SITVG. The CDR3 consists of 16 residues. After removal of 0 bases from V and 0 bases from J, the junction contained 4 bases not matched to a gene. The CDR3 bases that were read are TGTGCCTGGAGTCTAGTGGGACTGGGCAGTCAAAACACCTTGTAC. Its translation is CAWSLVGLGSQNTLY. The full CDR3 protein is CAWSLVGLGSQNTLYF.

With respect to this clone: Genes and germline come from the mouse. The CDR3 extends 1 residue past the end of the read, so its final part is completed from the germline J gene. The chain joins TRBV19 to TRBJ1-5, with 9 bases fitting TRBD1. CDR1 is FNHDT and CDR2 is SITEND in the germline V gene (reference sequence). V was clipped by 5 bases and J by 2 bases; unmatched bases: 5. The CDR3 length is 15 residues. This chain's CDR3 is CASSRTGVDNQAPLF. The sequenced part of the CDR3 DNA is TGTGCCAGCAGCCGGACAGGGGTGGACAACCAGGCTCCGCTT.

This clone has only a few counts. Genes here carry mouse names. The CDR3 end is not reached by the read, which stops 1 residue before it; the germline J gene fills it in. The genes are TRBV1 and TRBJ2-4; D gene unclear. This CDR3 region has 12 residues. The V end lost 2 bases, the J end lost 4 bases, and 4 bases lay between the germline ends. Per the germline V gene, CDR1 is NSQYPW and CDR2 is LRSPGD (reference sequence). CDR3 DNA (partial): TGCACCTGCAGTGCAACGGAAAACACCTTGTAC. It is translated as CTCSATENTLY. The CDR3 in its entirety is CTCSATENTLYF.

This clone was seen only a few times. Gene labels here are mouse ones. CDR3 bases read: TGTGCCAGCAGTTCCCAGGGTAGTCAAAACACCTTGTAC. As protein: CASSSQGSQNTLY. The CDR3 in full is CASSSQGSQNTLYF. The chain links TRBV26 to TRBJ2-4; perhaps TRBD1 as D (5 bases). The read terminates 1 residue before the CDR3 end, so the remaining end is supplied by the germline J gene. The CDR3 sequence is 14 residues long. V lost 5 bases and J lost 0, with 9 bases in between. Germline V gives CDR1 KGHPV, CDR2 FQNQEV (reference sequence).

Only a few counts were recorded for this clone. Genes and germline come from the mouse. With the read ending 1 residue before the CDR3 end, the germline J gene is used to fill in that end. The genes are TRBV12-2 and TRBJ1-5; D remains ambiguous. V was shortened by 0 bases and J by 5 bases, with 1 base between the two germline ends. CDR3 length: 11 amino acids. Germline V gene lookup returns CDR1 SGHLS and CDR2 HYDKME. The sequenced CDR3 bases are TGTGCCAGCTCTCTCGACCAGGCTCCGCTT. As protein: CASSLDQAPL. The full CDR3 is CASSLDQAPLF. Using reference TRBV12-2 and TRBJ1-5 for the parts outside the CDR3, the full variable domain is NSGVVQSPRYIIKGKGERSILKCIPISGHLSVAWYQQTQGQELKFFIQHYDKMERDKGNLPSRFSVQQFDDYHSEMNMSALELEDSAVYFCASSLDQAPLFGEGTRLSVL.

This clone was observed a few times. The genes are named according to mouse. From the germline J gene comes the end of the CDR3, since the read stops 1 residue before it. The V gene is TRBV15, the J gene TRBJ2-2; D remains unclear. CDR1 is SGHND and CDR2 is FRSKSL in the germline V gene. Trimming removed 1 base at V and 2 bases at J, with 5 bases between. The CDR3 has 14 amino acids. The CDR3 DNA, read in part, is TGTGCCAGCAGTTTAGACTTTAACACCGGGCAGCTCTAC. Its protein product is CASSLDFNTGQLY. The entire CDR3 reads CASSLDFNTGQLYF. The full variable domain, completed using reference TRBV15 and TRBJ2-2, is DAGVTQTPRHEVAEKGQTIILKCEPVSGHNDLFWYRQTKIQGLELLSYFRSKSLMEDGGAFKDRFKAEMLNSSFSTLKIQPTEPKDSAVYLCASSLDFNTGQLYFGEGSKLTVL.

This clone was counted a few times. Here the gene names and germline are mouse. The DNA ends 1 residue before the CDR3 does, and the rest of the CDR3 is filled in from the germline J gene. The V and J genes are TRBV5 and TRBJ2-4, with 8 nucleotides matching TRBD2. V dropped 4 bases and J dropped 0; count of bases not matched to a gene: 3. This CDR3 has 15 amino acids. Germline V gene data show CDR1 as LGHNA and CDR2 as YNLKQL (reference sequence). CDR3 loop: CASSLDWESQNTLYF. CDR3 bases read: TGTGCCAGCAGCCTGGACTGGGAAAGTCAAAACACCTTGTAC.

This clone occurred a few times. Gene names are mouse gene names. The read terminates 1 residue before the CDR3 end, so the remaining end is supplied by the germline J gene. J is TRBJ1-1 and V is TRBV26; no firm D call. In germline, CDR1 is KGHPV, CDR2 FQNQEV (reference sequence). CDR3 length: 13 amino acids. Trimming pared 3 bases from V and 3 bases from J, leaving 8 bases between. The CDR3 DNA, read in part, is TGTGCCAGCAGTCTCTCGCAGGACACAGAAGTCTTC. This sequence encodes CASSLSQDTEVF. The full CDR3 reads CASSLSQDTEVFF.

In its sample, this clone was seen a few times. These gene names are mouse names. The DNA read from the CDR3 is TGTGCCAGCGGTGATGCTGGGGGGGCGGACACCGGGCAGCTCTAC. Its translation: CASGDAGGADTGQLY. The entire CDR3 is CASGDAGGADTGQLYF. This chain uses TRBV13-2 with TRBJ2-2; 10 bases are shared with TRBD2. The CDR3 end is not reached by the read, which stops 1 residue before it; the germline J gene fills it in. The V gene end was trimmed by 0 bases and the J gene end by 3 bases; junction bases not matched to a gene: 2. The CDR3 is 16 residues long. Germline-derived CDR1 and CDR2 are NNHNN and SYGAGS (reference sequence).

Comment on this clone: Here the gene names and germline are mouse. The read finishes 1 residue shy of the CDR3 end, and the germline J gene is used to complete it. The gene calls are TRBV12-2 and TRBJ2-5; 8 bases fit TRBD2. CDR3 length: 13 residues. Germline CDR1 SGHLS, CDR2 HYDKME. V trimming: 4 bases; J trimming: 5 bases; junction bases outside the gene matches: 4. The CDR3: CASSLWGVDTQYF. CDR3 DNA, as far as it was read: TGTGCCAGCTCCCTCTGGGGGGTAGACACCCAGTAC.

Comment on this clone: Germline and genes: mouse. The CDR3 goes on 1 residue after the read ends, and that part is filled in from the germline J gene. V gene TRBV3 combines with J gene TRBJ1-2, with D tentatively TRBD1 (5 bases). Trimming shortened V by 4 bases and J by 5 bases, and 8 bases separated the two germline ends. The CDR3 loop spans 12 amino acids. Germline V gene lookup returns CDR1 SNHLY and CDR2 FYNGKV (reference sequence). The sequenced part of the CDR3 DNA is TGTGCCAGCAGCTCCAGGGAATCCGACTACACC. It yields the protein CASSSRESDYT. The entire CDR3 protein reads CASSSRESDYTF.